The clone carrying this TCR beta chain has only one observation. Its target is not known. V lost 5 bases to trimming and J lost 0 bases, with 18 bases between them. The germline V gene encodes CDR1 SGHAT and CDR2 FQNNGV. CDR3 length: 17 amino acids. Thyroid surgery was preceded by no treatment in any patient. The data stem from a study of metastatic and nonmetastatic thyroid tumors. TCRdb re-analyzed the PCR reads using MiXCR. The sample includes more than 10,000 clones, over 20% seen only once; the top ten take 18%. Study-level results: Versus benign nodules, malignant thyroid tumors reportedly had significantly higher TCR beta diversity, in blood and tumor.

Material for sequencing was tumor tissue. This sequence originates from a female donor with papillary thyroid cancer or a benign thyroid nodule (not recorded which). Some clones in this sample may be carry-over from other donors' samples. The rearrangement uses TRBV11-2 and TRBJ2-3; D perhaps matches TRBD2 (6 bases). CDR3 region: CASSPPGSSASTDTQYF. The DNA for the CDR3 is TGTGCCAGCAGCCCCCCGGGTTCTAGCGCTAGCACAGATACGCAGTATTTT.